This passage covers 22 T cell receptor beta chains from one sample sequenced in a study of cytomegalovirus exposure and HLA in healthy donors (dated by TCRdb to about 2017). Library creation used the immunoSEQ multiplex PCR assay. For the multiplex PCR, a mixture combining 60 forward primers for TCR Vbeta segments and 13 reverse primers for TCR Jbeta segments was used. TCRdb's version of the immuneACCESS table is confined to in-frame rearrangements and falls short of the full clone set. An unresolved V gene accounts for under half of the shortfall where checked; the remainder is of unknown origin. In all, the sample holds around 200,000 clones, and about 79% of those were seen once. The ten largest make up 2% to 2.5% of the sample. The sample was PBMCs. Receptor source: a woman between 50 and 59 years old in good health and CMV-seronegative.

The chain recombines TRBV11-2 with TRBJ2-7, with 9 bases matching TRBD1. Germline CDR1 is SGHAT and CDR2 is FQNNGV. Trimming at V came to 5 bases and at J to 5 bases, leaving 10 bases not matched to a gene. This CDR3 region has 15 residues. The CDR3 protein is CASSRLGQGLHEQYF. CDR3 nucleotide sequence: TGTGCCAGCAGCCGCCTTGGACAGGGGCTGCACGAGCAGTACTTC.

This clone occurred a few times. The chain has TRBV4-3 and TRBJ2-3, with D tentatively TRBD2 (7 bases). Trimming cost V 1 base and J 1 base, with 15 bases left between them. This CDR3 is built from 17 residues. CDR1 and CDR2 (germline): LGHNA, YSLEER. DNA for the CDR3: TGCGCCAGCAGCCAAGGGTCTTACGGGGGGCGCACAGATACGCAGTATTTT. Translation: CASSQGSYGGRTDTQYF.

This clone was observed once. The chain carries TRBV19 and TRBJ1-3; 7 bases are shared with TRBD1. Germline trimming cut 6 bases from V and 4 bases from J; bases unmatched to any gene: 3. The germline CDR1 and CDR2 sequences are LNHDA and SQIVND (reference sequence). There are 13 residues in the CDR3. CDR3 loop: CASSPGQGNTIYF. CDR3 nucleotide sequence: TGTGCCAGTAGCCCGGGACAGGGAAACACCATATATTTT.

CDR3 region: CASARMGRIYEQYF. CDR3 bases: TGTGCCAGTGCACGCATGGGCAGAATCTACGAGCAGTACTTC. J is TRBJ2-7 and V is TRBV6-4; D is ambiguous. Germline values: CDR1 MRHNA, CDR2 SNTAGT. CDR3 length: 14 amino acids. Trimming left V 9 bases short and J 3 bases short, with 18 bases between.

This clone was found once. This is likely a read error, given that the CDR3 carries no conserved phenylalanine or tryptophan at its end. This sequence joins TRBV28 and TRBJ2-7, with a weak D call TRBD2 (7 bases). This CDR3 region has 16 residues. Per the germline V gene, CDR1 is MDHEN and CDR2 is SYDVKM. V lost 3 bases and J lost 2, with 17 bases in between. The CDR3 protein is CASSFRGGPLPYEQYL. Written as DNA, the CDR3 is TGTGCCAGCAGTTTCCGCGGGGGCCCCTTACCCTACGAGCAGTACCTC.

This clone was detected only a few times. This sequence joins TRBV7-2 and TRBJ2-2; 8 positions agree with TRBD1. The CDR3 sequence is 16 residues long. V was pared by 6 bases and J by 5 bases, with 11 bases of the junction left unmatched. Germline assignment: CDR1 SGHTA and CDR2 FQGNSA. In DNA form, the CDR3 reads TGTGCCAGCAGATCACCCAGGACAGGGAGTACCGGGGAGCTGTTTTTT. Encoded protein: CASRSPRTGSTGELFF.

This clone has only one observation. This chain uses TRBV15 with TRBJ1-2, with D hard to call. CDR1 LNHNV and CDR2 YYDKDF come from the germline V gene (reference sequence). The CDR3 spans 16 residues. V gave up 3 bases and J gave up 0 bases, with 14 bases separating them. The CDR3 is CATSSLPPTPNYGYTF. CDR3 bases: TGTGCCACCAGCAGCTTGCCGCCGACTCCTAACTATGGCTACACCTTC. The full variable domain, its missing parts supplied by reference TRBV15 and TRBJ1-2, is DAMVIQNPRYQVTQFGKPVTLSCSQTLNHNVMYWYQQKSSQAPKLLFHYYDKDFNNEADTPDNFQSRRPNTSFCFLDIRSPGLGDTAMYLCATSSLPPTPNYGYTFGSGTRLTVV.

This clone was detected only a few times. The CDR3 DNA sequence: TGCGCCAGCAGCTTACAGGGGAATTTTAATCAGCCCCAGCATTTT. Encoded protein: CASSLQGNFNQPQHF. The chain employs TRBV5-1 and TRBJ1-5; 7 bases match TRBD1. The trim removed 2 bases at V and 4 bases at J, leaving 6 bases unmatched. The CDR3 totals 15 residues. The germline V gene encodes CDR1 SGHRS and CDR2 YFSETQ.

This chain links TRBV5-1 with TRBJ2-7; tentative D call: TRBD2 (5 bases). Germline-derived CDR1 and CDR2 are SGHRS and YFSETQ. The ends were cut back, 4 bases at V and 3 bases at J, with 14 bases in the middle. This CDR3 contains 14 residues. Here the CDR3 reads CASSRGPGLYEQYF. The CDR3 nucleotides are TGCGCCAGCAGCCGCGGGCCGGGCCTCTACGAGCAGTACTTC. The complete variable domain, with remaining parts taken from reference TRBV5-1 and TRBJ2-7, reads KAGVTQTPRYLIKTRGQQVTLSCSPISGHRSVSWYQQTPGQGLQFLFEYFSETQRNKGNFPGRFSGRQFSNSRSEMNVSTLELGDSALYLCASSRGPGLYEQYFGPGTRLTVT.

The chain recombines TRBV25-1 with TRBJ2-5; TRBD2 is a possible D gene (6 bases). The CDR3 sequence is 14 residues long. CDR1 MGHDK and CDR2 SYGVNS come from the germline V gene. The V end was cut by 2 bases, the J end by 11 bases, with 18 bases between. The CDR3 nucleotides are TGTGCCAGCAGTGAAGGGGGGTCAATTCCTTTGCAGTACTTC. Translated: CASSEGGSIPLQYF. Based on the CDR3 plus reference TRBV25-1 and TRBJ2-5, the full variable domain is EADIYQTPRYLVIGTGKKITLECSQTMGHDKMYWYQQDPGMELHLIHYSYGVNSTEKGDLSSESTVSRIRTEHFPLTLESARPSHTSQYLCASSEGGSIPLQYFGPGTRLLVL.

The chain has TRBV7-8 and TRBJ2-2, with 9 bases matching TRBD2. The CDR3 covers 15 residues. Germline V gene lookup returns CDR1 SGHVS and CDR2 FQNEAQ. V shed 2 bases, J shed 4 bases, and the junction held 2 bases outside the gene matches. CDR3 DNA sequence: TGTGCCAGCAGCTTAATAGCGGGGGTCACCGGGGAGCTGTTTTTT. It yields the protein CASSLIAGVTGELFF.

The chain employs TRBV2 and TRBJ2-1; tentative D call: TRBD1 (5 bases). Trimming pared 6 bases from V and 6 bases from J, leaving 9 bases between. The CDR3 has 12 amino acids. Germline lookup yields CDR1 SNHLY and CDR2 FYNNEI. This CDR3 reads CASRGPSNEQFF. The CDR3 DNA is TGTGCCAGCAGGGGGCCCTCCAATGAGCAGTTCTTC.

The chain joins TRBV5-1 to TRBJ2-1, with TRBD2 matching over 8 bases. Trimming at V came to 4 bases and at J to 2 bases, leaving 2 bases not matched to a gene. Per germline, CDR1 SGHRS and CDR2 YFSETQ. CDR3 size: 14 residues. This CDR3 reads CASSHSGTYNEQFF. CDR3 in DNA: TGCGCCAGCAGCCATAGCGGGACCTACAATGAGCAGTTCTTC.

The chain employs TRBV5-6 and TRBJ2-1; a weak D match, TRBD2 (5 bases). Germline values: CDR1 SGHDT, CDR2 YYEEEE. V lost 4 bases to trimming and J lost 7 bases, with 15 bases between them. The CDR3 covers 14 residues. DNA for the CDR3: TGTGCCAGCAGCAGCGGACCGGTGGTGAATGAGCAGTTCTTC. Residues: CASSSGPVVNEQFF.

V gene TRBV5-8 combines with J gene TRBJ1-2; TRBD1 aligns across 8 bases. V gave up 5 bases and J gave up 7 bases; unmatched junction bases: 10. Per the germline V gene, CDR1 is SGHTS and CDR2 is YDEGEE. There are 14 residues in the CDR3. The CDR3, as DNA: TGTGCCAGCAGTTATATCCAGGGGGCTCGTGGCTACACCTTC. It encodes CASSYIQGARGYTF.

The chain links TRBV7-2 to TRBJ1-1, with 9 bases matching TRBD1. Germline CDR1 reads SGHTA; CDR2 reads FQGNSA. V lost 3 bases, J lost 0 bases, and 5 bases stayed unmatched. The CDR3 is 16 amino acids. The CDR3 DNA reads TGTGCCAGCAGCTTTCCCGGGACAGGGATGAACACTGAAGCTTTCTTT. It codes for CASSFPGTGMNTEAFF.

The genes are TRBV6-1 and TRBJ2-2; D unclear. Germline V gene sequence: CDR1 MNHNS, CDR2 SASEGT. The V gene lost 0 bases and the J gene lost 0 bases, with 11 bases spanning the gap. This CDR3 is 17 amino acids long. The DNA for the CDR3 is TGTGCCAGCAGTGAAGCGGTTGAGGCCGCGAACACCGGGGAGCTGTTTTTT. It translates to CASSEAVEAANTGELFF.

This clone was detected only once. CDR3: CASSNGQGLQPQHF. The CDR3, as DNA: TGTGCCAGCAGTAACGGGCAGGGCCTACAGCCCCAGCATTTT. This chain connects TRBV9 to TRBJ1-5, with D tentatively TRBD1 (5 bases). Per germline, CDR1 SGDLS and CDR2 YYNGEE. The CDR3 runs 14 residues. V lost 5 bases and J lost 7, with 16 bases in between. Complete variable domain (other parts from reference TRBV9 and TRBJ1-5): DSGVTQTPKHLITATGQRVTLRCSPRSGDLSVYWYQQSLDQGLQFLIQYYNGEERAKGNILERFSAQQFPDLHSELNLSSLELGDSALYFCASSNGQGLQPQHFGDGTRLSIL.

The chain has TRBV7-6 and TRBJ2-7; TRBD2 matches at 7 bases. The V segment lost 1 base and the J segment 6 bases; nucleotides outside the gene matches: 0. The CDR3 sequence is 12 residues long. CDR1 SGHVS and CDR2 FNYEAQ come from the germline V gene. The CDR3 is CASSLGEGEQYF. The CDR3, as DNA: TGTGCCAGCAGCTTAGGGGAGGGCGAGCAGTACTTC.

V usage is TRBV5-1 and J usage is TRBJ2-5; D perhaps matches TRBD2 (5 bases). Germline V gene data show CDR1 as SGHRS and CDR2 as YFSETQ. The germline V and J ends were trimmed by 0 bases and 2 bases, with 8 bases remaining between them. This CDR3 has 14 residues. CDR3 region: CASSLGLAQETQYF. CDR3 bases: TGCGCCAGCAGCTTGGGGCTAGCTCAAGAGACCCAGTACTTC.

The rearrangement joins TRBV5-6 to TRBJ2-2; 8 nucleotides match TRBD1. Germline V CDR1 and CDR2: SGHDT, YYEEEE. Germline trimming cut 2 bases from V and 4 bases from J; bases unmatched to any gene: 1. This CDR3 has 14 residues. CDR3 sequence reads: CASSFTGGTGELFF. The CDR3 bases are TGTGCCAGCAGCTTTACAGGGGGCACCGGGGAGCTGTTTTTT.

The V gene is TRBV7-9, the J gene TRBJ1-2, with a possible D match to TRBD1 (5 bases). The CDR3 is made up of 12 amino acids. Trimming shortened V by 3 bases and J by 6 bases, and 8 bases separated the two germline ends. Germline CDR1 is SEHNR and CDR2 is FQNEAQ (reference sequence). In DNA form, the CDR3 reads TGTGCCAGCAGCTTGGGAGGGGATGGCTACACCTTC. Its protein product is CASSLGGDGYTF.